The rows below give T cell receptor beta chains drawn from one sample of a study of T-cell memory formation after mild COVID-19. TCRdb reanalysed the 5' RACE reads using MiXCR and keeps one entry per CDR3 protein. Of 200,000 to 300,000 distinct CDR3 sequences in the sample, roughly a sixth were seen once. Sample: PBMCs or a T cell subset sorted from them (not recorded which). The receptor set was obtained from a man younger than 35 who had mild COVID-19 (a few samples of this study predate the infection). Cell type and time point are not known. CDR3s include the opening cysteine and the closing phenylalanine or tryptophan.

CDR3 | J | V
CASSLARPGNTIYF | TRBJ1-3 | TRBV5-1
CATISRTGELFF | TRBJ2-2 | TRBV24-1
CASTSLGADGDTQYF | TRBJ2-3 | TRBV27
CASSLPGLEETQYF | TRBJ2-5 | TRBV5-1
CAISDSRSSGAYNEQFF | TRBJ2-1 | TRBV10-3
CASSIAQTAPSGQYF | TRBJ2-3 | TRBV5-1
CASSLALVKSNQPQHF | TRBJ1-5 | TRBV7-8
CAISAAGYTEAFF | TRBJ1-1 | TRBV10-3
CSVEGQGGGYGYTF | TRBJ1-2 | TRBV29-1
CASSQAGQPETQYF | TRBJ2-5 | TRBV3-1
CAWSGTDEQFF | TRBJ2-1 | TRBV30
CASSYSPPGGETQYF | TRBJ2-5 | TRBV6-5
CSVDRGDEQFF | TRBJ2-1 | TRBV29-1
CASSHTGIGYNEQFF | TRBJ2-1 | TRBV3-1
CSARRRDPGGQYF | TRBJ2-3 | TRBV20-1
CASSPLAGVQETQYF | TRBJ2-5 | TRBV11-2
CASSLQGSTNYGYTF | TRBJ1-2 | TRBV7-9
CASNPAGNTQYF | TRBJ2-3 | TRBV7-9
CSARDLTGGVYEQYF | TRBJ2-7 | TRBV20-1
CASSQGLGLTDTQYF | TRBJ2-3 | TRBV4-1
CASSYQGHGNTIYF | TRBJ1-3 | TRBV6-5
CASSRTGSYGYTF | TRBJ1-2 | TRBV12-3/TRBV12-4
CASSRLAAKQETQYF | TRBJ2-5 | TRBV6-2/TRBV6-3
CASSEDRAISYEQYF | TRBJ2-7 | TRBV2
CASNRQGESPLHF | TRBJ1-6 | TRBV7-2
CASSPQGAYEQYF | TRBJ2-7 | TRBV13
CASSKRLTSFAEQFF | TRBJ2-1 | TRBV3-2
CASSLDFSGTVRQPQHF | TRBJ1-5 | TRBV11-2
CASSLGQGETQYF | TRBJ2-5 | TRBV5-1
CASRPAGTDTQYF | TRBJ2-3 | TRBV3-1
CSASEAGGYTDTQYF | TRBJ2-3 | TRBV20-1
CASSFSPDTQYF | TRBJ2-3 | TRBV5-1
CASSPVKDRGTDTQYF | TRBJ2-3 | TRBV3-1
CASSAGYYGYTF | TRBJ1-2 | TRBV28
CASSYGDRVFYGYTF | TRBJ1-2 | TRBV5-8
CATVPDRQETQYF | TRBJ2-5 | TRBV7-9
CASSLGTGLNEKLFF | TRBJ1-4 | TRBV5-1